These 22 T cell receptor beta chains came from one sample sequenced in a study of cytomegalovirus exposure and HLA in healthy donors. The method was immunoSEQ multiplex PCR; TCRdb's version includes in-frame clones alone and lacks a portion of them. This sample yields some 130,000 clones, of which 89% are seen a single time; roughly 1.2% belongs to the top ten. Sequenced sample: PBMCs. These receptors were collected from a woman between 18 and 29 years old in good health and CMV-seronegative.

For the CDR3, the DNA is TGTGCCAGCAGCCCCGGGGGACAGGGTGATTCACCCCTCCACTTT. Its translation: CASSPGGQGDSPLHF. The chain uses TRBV9 and TRBJ1-6; TRBD1 matches at 9 bases. The germline V gene encodes CDR1 SGDLS and CDR2 YYNGEE. The CDR3 spans 15 residues. With V trimmed by 4 bases and J by 8 bases, 7 bases remained unmatched. The full variable domain, completed using reference TRBV9 and TRBJ1-6, is DSGVTQTPKHLITATGQRVTLRCSPRSGDLSVYWYQQSLDQGLQFLIQYYNGEERAKGNILERFSAQQFPDLHSELNLSSLELGDSALYFCASSPGGQGDSPLHFGNGTRLTVT.

The chain couples TRBV9 to TRBJ1-1, with D tentatively TRBD1 (6 bases). V dropped 0 bases and J dropped 4 bases, with 10 bases sitting between them. Germline values: CDR1 SGDLS, CDR2 YYNGEE. CDR3 size: 14 residues. The CDR3 reads CASSVDRVVTEAFF. CDR3 coding DNA: TGTGCCAGCAGCGTAGACAGGGTCGTCACTGAAGCTTTCTTT.

This clone was seen a handful of times. The junction does not match germline at one end; this may be a read error. The chain has TRBV7-7 and TRBJ2-7, with D possibly matching TRBD2 (7 bases). CDR3 length: 16 residues. CDR1 SSHAT and CDR2 FNYEAQ come from the germline V gene (reference sequence). In nucleotides, the CDR3 is TGTGCTAGCAGCCCGACGGTGGCGGGGGCCGGCTACGAGCAGTACTTC. Translation gives CASSPTVAGAGYEQYF.

V and J are TRBV6-5 and TRBJ1-6, with D unresolved. The CDR3 runs 13 residues. The V end was cut by 4 bases, the J end by 9 bases, with 10 bases between. Germline values: CDR1 MNHEY, CDR2 SVGAGI. CDR3 sequence reads: CASSSGGGSPLHF. CDR3 coding DNA: TGTGCCAGCAGTTCCGGAGGCGGTTCACCCCTCCACTTT.

This clone was picked up a small number of times. V is TRBV4-1 and J is TRBJ1-6; D uncertain. Germline V lookup: CDR1 MGHRA, CDR2 YSYEKL. CDR3 length: 15 amino acids. Trimming removed 0 bases from V and 11 bases from J, with 14 bases in between. CDR3 sequence (DNA): TGCGCCAGCAGCCAAGAGGCTTCGGGAAGGCCACCCCTCCACTTT. This codes for CASSQEASGRPPLHF.

This chain joins TRBV2 and TRBJ2-1; TRBD1 matches 9 bases. With 6 bases clipped from V and 5 bases from J, the junction kept 8 bases outside the gene matches. Germline V lookup: CDR1 SNHLY, CDR2 FYNNEI. The CDR3 has 15 residues. CDR3 sequence (DNA): TGTGCCAGCAGCATACAGGGGGCGACCCACAATGAGCAGTTCTTC. Translation: CASSIQGATHNEQFF. The whole variable domain, filled in from reference TRBV2 and TRBJ2-1, reads EPEVTQTPSHQVTQMGQEVILRCVPISNHLYFYWYRQILGQKVEFLVSFYNNEISEKSEIFDDQFSVERPDGSNFTLKIRSTKLEDSAMYFCASSIQGATHNEQFFGPGTRLTVL.

V is TRBV5-1 and J is TRBJ2-3; no firm D call. Per the germline V gene, CDR1 is SGHRS and CDR2 is YFSETQ. The V and J ends lost 2 bases and 4 bases respectively, with 8 bases between them. CDR3 size: 13 residues. The chain's CDR3 is CASSFSSSDTQYF. CDR3 nucleotide sequence: TGCGCCAGCAGCTTCTCCTCCTCAGATACGCAGTATTTT.

The rearrangement uses TRBV6-1 and TRBJ1-2; D is undetermined. CDR1 is MNHNS and CDR2 is SASEGT in the germline V gene. This CDR3 spans 14 amino acids. V was clipped by 2 bases and J by 10 bases, with 17 bases between them. CDR3 coding DNA: TGTGCCAGCAGTGAATCGGTTTGGCAGCGTGTCTACACCTTC. The encoded protein is CASSESVWQRVYTF.

The chain recombines TRBV6-5 with TRBJ1-2; D is possibly TRBD1 (6 bases). This CDR3 spans 13 amino acids. Germline CDR1 reads MNHEY; CDR2 reads SVGAGI. The germline V and J ends were trimmed by 5 bases and 4 bases, with 11 bases remaining between them. CDR3 coding DNA: TGTGCCAGCAGTACAGGACAGTTCTATGGCTACACCTTC. It specifies CASSTGQFYGYTF.

This chain joins TRBV5-8 and TRBJ1-3; no clear D. Trimming cost V 0 bases and J 0 bases, with 13 bases left between them. Germline V gives CDR1 SGHTS, CDR2 YDEGEE. The CDR3 extends over 17 amino acids. CDR3 nucleotides: TGTGCCAGCAGCTTGGATGCAGCCCGAGGCTCTGGAAACACCATATATTTT. This translates into CASSLDAARGSGNTIYF.

V usage is TRBV25-1 and J usage is TRBJ2-3; D not resolved. Trimming removed 5 bases from V and 0 bases from J, with 3 bases in between. Germline V lookup: CDR1 MGHDK, CDR2 SYGVNS. The CDR3 spans 12 residues. The CDR3: CASSSSTDTQYF. Written as DNA, the CDR3 is TGTGCCAGCAGTTCTAGCACAGATACGCAGTATTTT.

CDR3 in DNA: TGTGCCAGCAGCTTGAAAAGACTAGAGTCAGATACGCAGTATTTT. Amino acid sequence: CASSLKRLESDTQYF. The chain couples TRBV5-6 to TRBJ2-3, with D tentatively TRBD2 (6 bases). The CDR3 extends over 15 amino acids. Trimming removed 1 base at V and 4 bases at J, with 13 bases between. The V gene's germline CDR1 is SGHDT and CDR2 YYEEEE.

The chain joins TRBV19 to TRBJ2-3, with a tentative D call TRBD2 (5 bases). Deletions cut 7 bases from V and 4 bases from J, with 18 bases between. The CDR3 extends over 15 amino acids. Germline CDR1 reads LNHDA; CDR2 reads SQIVND (reference sequence). The CDR3 DNA reads TGTGCCAGTACCGTTCTAGCTGGGCCTGCAGATACGCAGTATTTT. Protein: CASTVLAGPADTQYF.

In its sample, this clone was seen a few times. This sequence joins TRBV5-5 and TRBJ1-6; D perhaps matches TRBD1 (5 bases). CDR3 size: 15 residues. Germline-derived CDR1 and CDR2 are SGHKS and YYEKEE (reference sequence). V was cut by 0 bases and J by 9 bases, with 13 bases left in between. The CDR3 DNA reads as TGTGCCAGCAGCTTGGGGAGGGTTCAGGGTTCACCCCTCCACTTT. Translation gives CASSLGRVQGSPLHF.

In its sample, this clone was seen once. The genes are TRBV27 and TRBJ2-7; D perhaps matches TRBD2 (5 bases). The V end lost 2 bases, the J end lost 4 bases, and 12 bases lay between the germline ends. This CDR3 spans 14 amino acids. The germline V gene encodes CDR1 MNHEY and CDR2 SMNVEV (reference sequence). The CDR3 DNA reads as TGTGCCAGCAGTTTACTAGCAACTTCTTACGAGCAGTACTTC. Translating gives CASSLLATSYEQYF.

This chain joins TRBV5-6 and TRBJ1-5; possibly TRBD1 for D (6 bases). V lost 0 bases, J lost 7 bases, and 11 bases lay in between. Germline-derived CDR1 and CDR2 are SGHDT and YYEEEE. This CDR3 is built from 14 residues. The CDR3 is CASSLATGRQPQHF. The CDR3 DNA follows: TGTGCCAGCAGCTTGGCCACAGGGCGGCAGCCCCAGCATTTT.

The V gene is TRBV7-6, the J gene TRBJ2-1, with 15 bases lining up with TRBD2. The CDR3 is 17 residues long. Germline-derived CDR1 and CDR2 are SGHVS and FNYEAQ. The junction had 7 bases not matched to a gene; V was cut back by 5 bases and J by 5 bases. DNA of the CDR3: TGTGCCAGCAGCCCCAGGACTAGCGGGGGGGGAAACAATGAGCAGTTCTTC. Its protein product is CASSPRTSGGGNNEQFF.

The gene calls are TRBV5-1 and TRBJ2-7; D gene ambiguous. Trimming cost V 0 bases and J 7 bases, with 11 bases left between them. This CDR3 is 13 amino acids long. Germline-derived CDR1 and CDR2 are SGHRS and YFSETQ. This CDR3 reads CASSLESPLEQYF. Here the CDR3 DNA reads TGCGCCAGCAGCTTGGAGAGTCCCTTAGAGCAGTACTTC.

The gene calls are TRBV25-1 and TRBJ1-2, with D possibly matching TRBD1 (5 bases). The germline gives CDR1 MGHDK, CDR2 SYGVNS. This CDR3 is 17 amino acids long. Trimming pared 2 bases from V and 2 bases from J, leaving 18 bases between. CDR3 sequence reads: CASSETKAAGQNYGYTF. The CDR3 bases are TGTGCCAGCAGTGAAACCAAAGCTGCGGGGCAGAACTATGGCTACACCTTC.

This clone was observed a single time. In DNA form, the CDR3 reads TGTGCCAGCAGCTTTGAGCGGACCTCCTACGAGCAGTACTTC. Its translation: CASSFERTSYEQYF. The chain uses TRBV5-4 and TRBJ2-7, with D maybe TRBD2 (5 bases). The CDR3 is 14 amino acids. V was shortened by 2 bases and J by 0 bases, with 9 bases between the two germline ends. Germline CDR1 SGHNT, CDR2 YYREEE (reference sequence).

This sequence joins TRBV27 and TRBJ2-7; TRBD1 matches 7 bases. V dropped 8 bases and J dropped 3; count of bases not matched to a gene: 13. The CDR3 length is 15 residues. The germline V gene has CDR1 MNHEY and CDR2 SMNVEV (reference sequence). The CDR3, as DNA: TGTGCCAGCCAAGCGACACAGGGGATGTTCTACGAGCAGTACTTC. Residues: CASQATQGMFYEQYF.

The chain couples TRBV2 to TRBJ1-3, with TRBD1 matching 9 bases. The CDR3 is made up of 17 amino acids. Per the germline V gene, CDR1 is SNHLY and CDR2 is FYNNEI. V lost 0 bases to trimming and J lost 5 bases; unmatched junction nucleotides: 8. CDR3 amino acids: CASSEAETGGVRNTIYF. The CDR3 region has the DNA TGTGCCAGCAGTGAAGCAGAAACAGGGGGCGTAAGAAACACCATATATTTT.